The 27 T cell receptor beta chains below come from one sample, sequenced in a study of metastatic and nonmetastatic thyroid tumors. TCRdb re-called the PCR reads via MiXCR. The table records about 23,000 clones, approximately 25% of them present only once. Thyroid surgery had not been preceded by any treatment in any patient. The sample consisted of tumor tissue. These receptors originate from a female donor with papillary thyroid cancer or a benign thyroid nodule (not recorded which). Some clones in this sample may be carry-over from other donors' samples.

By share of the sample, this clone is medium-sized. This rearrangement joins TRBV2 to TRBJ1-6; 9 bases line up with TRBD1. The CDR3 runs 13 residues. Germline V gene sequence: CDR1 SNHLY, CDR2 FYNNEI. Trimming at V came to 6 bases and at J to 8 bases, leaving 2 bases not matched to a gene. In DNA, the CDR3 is TGTGCCAGCAGGGACAGGGGAGATTCACCCCTCCACTTT. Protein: CASRDRGDSPLHF.

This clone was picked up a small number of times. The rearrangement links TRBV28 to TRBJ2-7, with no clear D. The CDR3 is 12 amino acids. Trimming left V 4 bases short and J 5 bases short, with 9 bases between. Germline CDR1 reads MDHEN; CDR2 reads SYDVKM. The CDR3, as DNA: TGTGCCAGCAGTTCCATAGGGAACGAGCAGTACTTC. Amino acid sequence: CASSSIGNEQYF. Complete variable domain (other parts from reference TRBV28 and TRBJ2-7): DVKVTQSSRYLVKRTGEKVFLECVQDMDHENMFWYRQDPGLGLRLIYFSYDVKMKEKGDIPEGYSVSREKKERFSLILESASTNQTSMYLCASSSIGNEQYFGPGTRLTVT.

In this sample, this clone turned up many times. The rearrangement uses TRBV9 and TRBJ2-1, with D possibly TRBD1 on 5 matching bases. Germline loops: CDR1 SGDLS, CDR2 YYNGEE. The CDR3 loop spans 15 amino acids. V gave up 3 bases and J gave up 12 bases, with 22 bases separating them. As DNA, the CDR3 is TGTGCCAGCAGCGCCCCGGGCTCCCCTACAGGTGGGCAGTTCTTC. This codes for CASSAPGSPTGGQFF.

The CDR3 region has the DNA TGCGCCAGCAGCTTGGGGGTAGGGTTCGGCTCCTACGAGCAGTACTTC. Translated: CASSLGVGFGSYEQYF. V and J are TRBV5-1 and TRBJ2-7; D gene unclear. V was shortened by 0 bases and J by 0 bases, with 13 bases between the two germline ends. CDR3 length equals 16 residues. Germline values: CDR1 SGHRS, CDR2 YFSETQ.

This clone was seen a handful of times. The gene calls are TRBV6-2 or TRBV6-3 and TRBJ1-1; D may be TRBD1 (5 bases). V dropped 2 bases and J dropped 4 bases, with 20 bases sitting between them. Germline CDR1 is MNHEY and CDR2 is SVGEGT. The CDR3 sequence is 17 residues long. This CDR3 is CASSYPPWGAGATEAFF. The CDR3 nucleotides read TGTGCCAGCAGTTACCCTCCCTGGGGCGCGGGTGCCACTGAAGCTTTCTTT.

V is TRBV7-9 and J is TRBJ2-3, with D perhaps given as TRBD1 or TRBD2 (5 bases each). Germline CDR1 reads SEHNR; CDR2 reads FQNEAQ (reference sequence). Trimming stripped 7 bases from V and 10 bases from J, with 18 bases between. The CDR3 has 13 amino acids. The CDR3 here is CASNVPPRDAQYF. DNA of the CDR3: TGTGCCAGCAACGTTCCCCCCCGGGACGCGCAGTATTTT.

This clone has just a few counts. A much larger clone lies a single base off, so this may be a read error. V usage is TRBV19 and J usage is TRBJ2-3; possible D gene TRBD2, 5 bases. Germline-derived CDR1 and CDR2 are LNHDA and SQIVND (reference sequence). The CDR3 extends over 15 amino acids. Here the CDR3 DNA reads TGTGCCAGTAGTATGTCGGACTGGAGAGTAGATATGCAGTATTTT. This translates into CASSMSDWRVDMQYF.

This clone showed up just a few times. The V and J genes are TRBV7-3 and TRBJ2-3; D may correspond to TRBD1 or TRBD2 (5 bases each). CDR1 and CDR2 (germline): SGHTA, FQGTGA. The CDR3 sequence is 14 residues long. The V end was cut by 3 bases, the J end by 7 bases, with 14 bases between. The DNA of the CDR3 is TGTGCCAGCAGCTTGGGCGGGTGGGGGAATACGCAGTATTTT. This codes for CASSLGGWGNTQYF.

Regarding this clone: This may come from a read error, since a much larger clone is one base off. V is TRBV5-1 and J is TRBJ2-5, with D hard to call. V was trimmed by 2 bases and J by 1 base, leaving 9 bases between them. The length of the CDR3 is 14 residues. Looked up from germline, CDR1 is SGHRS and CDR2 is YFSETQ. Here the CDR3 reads CASSLVPSQETQYF. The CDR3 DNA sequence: TGCGCCAGCAGCTTAGTCCCGAGCCAAGAGACCCAGTACTTC. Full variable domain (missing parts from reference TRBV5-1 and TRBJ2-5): KAGVTQTPRYLIKTRGQQVTLSCSPISGHRSVSWYQQTPGQGLQFLFEYFSETQRNKGNFPGRFSGRQFSNSRSEMNVSTLELGDSALYLCASSLVPSQETQYFGPGTRLLVL.

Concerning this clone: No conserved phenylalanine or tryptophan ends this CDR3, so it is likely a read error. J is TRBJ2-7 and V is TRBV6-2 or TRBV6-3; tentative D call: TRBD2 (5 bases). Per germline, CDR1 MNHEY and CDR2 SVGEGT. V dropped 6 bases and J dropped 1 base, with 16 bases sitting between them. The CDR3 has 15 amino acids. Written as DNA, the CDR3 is TGTGCCAGCAGCAGCGAGGAAGGAGGATCCTACGAGCAGTACCTC. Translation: CASSSEEGGSYEQYL.

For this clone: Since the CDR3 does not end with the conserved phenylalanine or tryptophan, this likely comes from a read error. This CDR3 reads CAWNYTPGGTNEKLFY. CDR3 sequence (DNA): TGTGCCTGGAATTACACCCCTGGGGGAACTAATGAAAAACTGTTTTAT. V usage is TRBV30 and J usage is TRBJ1-4; maybe TRBD1 (5 bases). Germline assignment: CDR1 GTSNPN and CDR2 SVGIG (reference sequence). The CDR3 extends over 16 amino acids. V lost 4 bases and J 1 base, leaving 16 bases between the germline ends.

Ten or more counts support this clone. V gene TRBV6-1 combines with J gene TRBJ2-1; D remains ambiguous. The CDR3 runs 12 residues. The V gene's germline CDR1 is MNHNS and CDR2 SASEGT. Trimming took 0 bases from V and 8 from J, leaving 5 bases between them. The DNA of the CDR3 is TGTGCCAGCAGTGAAGCGGGGTATGAGCAGTTCTTC. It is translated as CASSEAGYEQFF.

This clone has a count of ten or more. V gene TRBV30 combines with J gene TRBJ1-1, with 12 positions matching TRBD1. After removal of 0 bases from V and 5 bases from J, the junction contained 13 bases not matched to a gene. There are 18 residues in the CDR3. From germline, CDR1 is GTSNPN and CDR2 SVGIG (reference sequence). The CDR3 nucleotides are TGTGCCTGGAGTGTACAGATCCGGGACAGGGGGCGCTGGACTGAAGCTTTCTTT. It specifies CAWSVQIRDRGRWTEAFF.

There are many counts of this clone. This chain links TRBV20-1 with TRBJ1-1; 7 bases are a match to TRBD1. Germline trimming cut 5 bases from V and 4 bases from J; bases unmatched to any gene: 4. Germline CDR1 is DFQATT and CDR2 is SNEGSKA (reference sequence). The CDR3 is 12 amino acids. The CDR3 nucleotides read TGCAGTGCTTCGACAGGGCGCACTGAAGCTTTCTTT. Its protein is CSASTGRTEAFF.

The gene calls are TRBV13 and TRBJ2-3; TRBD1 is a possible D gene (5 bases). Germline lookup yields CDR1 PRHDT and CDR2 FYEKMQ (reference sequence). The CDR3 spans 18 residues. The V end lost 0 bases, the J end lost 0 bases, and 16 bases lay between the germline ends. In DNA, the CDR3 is TGTGCCAGCAGCTTAGGGGGGCGGCGGACGACTAGCACAGATACGCAGTATTTT. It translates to CASSLGGRRTTSTDTQYF.

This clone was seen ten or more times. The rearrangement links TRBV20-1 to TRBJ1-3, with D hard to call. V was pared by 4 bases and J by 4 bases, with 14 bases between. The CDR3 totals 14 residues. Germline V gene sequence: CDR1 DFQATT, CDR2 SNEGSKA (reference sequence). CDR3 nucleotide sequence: TGCAGTGCTATCACCCTTTCCCGGGGAAACACCATATATTTT. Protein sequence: CSAITLSRGNTIYF.

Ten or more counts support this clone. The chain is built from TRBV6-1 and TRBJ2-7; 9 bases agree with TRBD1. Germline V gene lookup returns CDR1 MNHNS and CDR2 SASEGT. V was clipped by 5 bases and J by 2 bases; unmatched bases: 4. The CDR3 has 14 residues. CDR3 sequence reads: CASSRTGETYEQYF. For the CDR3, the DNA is TGTGCCAGCAGTCGGACAGGGGAGACCTACGAGCAGTACTTC.

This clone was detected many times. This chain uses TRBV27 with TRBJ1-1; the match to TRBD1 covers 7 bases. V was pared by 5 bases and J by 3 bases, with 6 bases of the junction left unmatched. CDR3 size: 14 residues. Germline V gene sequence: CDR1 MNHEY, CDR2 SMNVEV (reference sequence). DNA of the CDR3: TGTGCCAGCAGTCCCAAGACAGGGTACACTGAAGCTTTCTTT. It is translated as CASSPKTGYTEAFF.

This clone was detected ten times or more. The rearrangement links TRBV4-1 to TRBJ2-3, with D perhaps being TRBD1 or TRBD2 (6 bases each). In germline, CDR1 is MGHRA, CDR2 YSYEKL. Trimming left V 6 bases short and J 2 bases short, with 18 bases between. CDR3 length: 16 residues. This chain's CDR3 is CASRRAGGLTTDTQYF. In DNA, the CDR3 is TGCGCCAGCAGACGAGCTGGGGGGCTGACCACAGATACGCAGTATTTT.

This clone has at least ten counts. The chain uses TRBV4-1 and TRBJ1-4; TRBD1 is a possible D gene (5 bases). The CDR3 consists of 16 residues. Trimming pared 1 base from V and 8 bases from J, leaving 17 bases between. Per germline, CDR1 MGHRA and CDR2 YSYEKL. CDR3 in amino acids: CASSQGMGPIVEKLFF. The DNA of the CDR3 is TGCGCCAGCAGCCAAGGTATGGGGCCAATAGTAGAAAAACTGTTTTTT.

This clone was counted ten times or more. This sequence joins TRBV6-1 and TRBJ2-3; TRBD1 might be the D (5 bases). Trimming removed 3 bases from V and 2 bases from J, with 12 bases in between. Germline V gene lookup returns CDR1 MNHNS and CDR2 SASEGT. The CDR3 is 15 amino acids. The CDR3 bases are TGTGCCAGCAGTGATTGGCGGACACACACAGATACGCAGTATTTT. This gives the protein CASSDWRTHTDTQYF.

In nucleotides, the CDR3 is TGTGCCAGCAGCTTAAGCTTCTGTATACAGTATTTT. Translating it yields CASSLSFCIQYF. The chain joins TRBV7-2 to TRBJ2-3; D is unresolved. This CDR3 is built from 12 residues. With 2 bases removed from V and 12 bases from J, the gap between germline ends came to 12 bases. The germline gives CDR1 SGHTA, CDR2 FQGNSA.

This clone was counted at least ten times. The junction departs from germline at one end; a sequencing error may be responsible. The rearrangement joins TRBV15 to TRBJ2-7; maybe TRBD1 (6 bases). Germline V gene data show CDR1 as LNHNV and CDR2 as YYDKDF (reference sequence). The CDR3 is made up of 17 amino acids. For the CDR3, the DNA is TGTGCCACCAGCGGAACTAGGGACATCCCCACGAACTACGAGCGGTACTTC. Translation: CATSGTRDIPTNYERYF.

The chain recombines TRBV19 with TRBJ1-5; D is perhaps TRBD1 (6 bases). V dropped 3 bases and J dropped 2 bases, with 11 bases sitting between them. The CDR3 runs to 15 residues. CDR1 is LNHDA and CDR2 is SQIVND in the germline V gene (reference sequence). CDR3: CASSIGRGGNQPQHF. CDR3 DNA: TGTGCCAGTAGTATCGGCAGGGGAGGCAATCAGCCCCAGCATTTT.

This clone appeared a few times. The CDR3 loop is CASSQVGWVLTEAFF. As DNA, the CDR3 is TGTGCCAGCAGTCAAGTGGGGTGGGTACTCACTGAAGCTTTCTTT. This sequence joins TRBV6-1 and TRBJ1-1; D remains unclear. This CDR3 comprises 15 residues. Trimming cost V 5 bases and J 4 bases, with 17 bases left between them. The germline gives CDR1 MNHNS, CDR2 SASEGT.

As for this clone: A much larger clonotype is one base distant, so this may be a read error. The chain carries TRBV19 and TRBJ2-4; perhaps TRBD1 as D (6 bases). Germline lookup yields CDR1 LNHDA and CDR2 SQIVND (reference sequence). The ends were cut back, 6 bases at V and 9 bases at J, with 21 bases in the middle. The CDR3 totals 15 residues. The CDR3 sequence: CASSTTRGRETIQYF. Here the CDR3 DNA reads TGTGCCAGTAGCACTACCAGGGGCAGGGAAACCATTCAGTACTTC.

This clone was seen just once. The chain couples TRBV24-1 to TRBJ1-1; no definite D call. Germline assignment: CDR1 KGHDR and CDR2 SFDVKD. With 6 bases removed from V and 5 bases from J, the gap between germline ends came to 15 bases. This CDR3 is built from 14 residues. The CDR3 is CATSYGWASTEAFF. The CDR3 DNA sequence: TGTGCCACCAGTTACGGATGGGCGAGTACTGAAGCTTTCTTT.